This is a list of T cell receptor beta chains from one sample in a study of neoadjuvant anti-PD-1 for oral cavity cancer. TCRdb keeps only in-frame clones here, not all; method: immunoSEQ multiplex PCR. The sample contains 60,000 to 80,000 clones, approximately 80% of which appear only once. The sample consisted of PBMCs, taken before nivolumab (anti-PD-1) treatment. The receptors were sampled from a person aged 35 to 85 with oral cavity squamous cell carcinoma. Both conserved end residues are part of each CDR3.

v_gene: TRBV5-1
j_gene: TRBJ2-1
CDR3aa: CASSGDGTIHEQFF

v_gene: TRBV5-1
j_gene: TRBJ1-6
CDR3aa: CASSLDSGGSIPSPLHF

v_gene: TRBV5-1
j_gene: TRBJ1-3
CDR3aa: CASSLAGGLTGNTIYF

v_gene: TRBV27
j_gene: TRBJ1-6
CDR3aa: CASRLTDGRNSPLHF

v_gene: TRBV10-1
j_gene: TRBJ2-1
CDR3aa: CASSESIGGGLYNEQFF

v_gene: TRBV7-9
j_gene: TRBJ2-7
CDR3aa: CASSSLAGTYEQYF

v_gene: TRBV7-2
j_gene: TRBJ1-1
CDR3aa: CASRPWTGMNTEAFF

v_gene: TRBV9
j_gene: TRBJ2-1
CDR3aa: CASSRSHRQGTGLAGHNEQFF

v_gene: TRBV6-1
j_gene: TRBJ1-5
CDR3aa: CASSVQSRPQHF

v_gene: TRBV19
j_gene: TRBJ2-3
CDR3aa: CASGVASTDTQYF

v_gene: TRBV9
j_gene: TRBJ2-2
CDR3aa: CASSVWEADTGELFF

v_gene: TRBV5-8
j_gene: TRBJ2-3
CDR3aa: CASSLGSGSGTDTQYF

v_gene: TRBV19
j_gene: TRBJ1-5
CDR3aa: CASSIARTDSNQPQHF

v_gene: TRBV2
j_gene: TRBJ1-6
CDR3aa: CASTSRGKYNSPLHF

v_gene: TRBV10-1
j_gene: TRBJ2-1
CDR3aa: CASSESTGVLNEQFF

v_gene: TRBV21-1
j_gene: TRBJ1-1
CDR3aa: CASSKIRGSGTEAFF

v_gene: TRBV5-1
j_gene: TRBJ2-7
CDR3aa: CASSLSQFYEQYF

v_gene: TRBV11-3
j_gene: TRBJ2-2
CDR3aa: CASSSEGELFF

v_gene: TRBV15
j_gene: TRBJ2-3
CDR3aa: CATSRTDPDTQYF

v_gene: TRBV7-3
j_gene: TRBJ2-5
CDR3aa: CASSTEGRIRETQYF

v_gene: TRBV19
j_gene: TRBJ1-1
CDR3aa: CASSSKTGRWMNTEAFF

v_gene: TRBV7-2
j_gene: TRBJ2-7
CDR3aa: CASSLLRQVGSYEQYF

v_gene: TRBV5-1
j_gene: TRBJ2-3
CDR3aa: CASSLAVTSGGTDTQYF

v_gene: TRBV7-2
j_gene: TRBJ1-1
CDR3aa: CASSPTGLNTEAFF

v_gene: TRBV5-8
j_gene: TRBJ1-6
CDR3aa: CASSLGTRASGSPLHF

v_gene: TRBV5-6
j_gene: TRBJ1-2
CDR3aa: CASSLPGQGYTF

v_gene: TRBV7-2
j_gene: TRBJ2-7
CDR3aa: CASSFKRGQVPYEQYF

v_gene: TRBV5-5
j_gene: TRBJ1-2
CDR3aa: CASSRTVYGYTF

v_gene: TRBV7-2
j_gene: TRBJ1-2
CDR3aa: CASSLTQGVSLFGYTF

v_gene: TRBV5-1
j_gene: TRBJ1-6
CDR3aa: CASSLEGANSPLHF

v_gene: TRBV5-5
j_gene: TRBJ2-4
CDR3aa: CASSSQSKENIQYF

v_gene: TRBV2
j_gene: TRBJ1-2
CDR3aa: CASGTALGYGYTF

v_gene: TRBV28
j_gene: TRBJ2-1
CDR3aa: CASSFPSYEQFF

v_gene: TRBV5-4
j_gene: TRBJ2-7
CDR3aa: CASSSGTGFTYEQYF

v_gene: TRBV13
j_gene: TRBJ2-7
CDR3aa: CASSPRGSPYEQYF

v_gene: TRBV10-2
j_gene: TRBJ2-3
CDR3aa: CASSLAGSFTDTQYF

v_gene: TRBV6-6
j_gene: TRBJ2-5
CDR3aa: CASSGTFETQYF

v_gene: TRBV2
j_gene: TRBJ1-1
CDR3aa: CASRSTAGGFYNTEAFF

v_gene: TRBV19
j_gene: TRBJ1-1
CDR3aa: CASSWDKNTEAFF

v_gene: TRBV5-1
j_gene: TRBJ1-1
CDR3aa: CASSSGQGNLNTEAFF

v_gene: TRBV14
j_gene: TRBJ1-4
CDR3aa: CASSRGAGLSEKLFF

v_gene: TRBV19
j_gene: TRBJ1-2
CDR3aa: CASSHRQGASGYTF

v_gene: TRBV5-5
j_gene: TRBJ2-3
CDR3aa: CASSGTVPASSTDTQYF

v_gene: TRBV2
j_gene: TRBJ1-2
CDR3aa: CASSEKAGARGYTF

v_gene: TRBV29-1
j_gene: TRBJ2-3
CDR3aa: CSVEAIQGESTDTQYF